The clone carrying this TCR beta chain has a single count. Its antigen is unidentified. This record belongs to a study of shared clonotypes between healthy human individuals. CD45RO negativity and positive selection for CCR7 defined naive CD8 cells, a population that excluded terminally differentiated effector memory CD45RA+ cells. Points from the study as a whole: The study found approximately 5% of naive CD4 clonotypes shared across several donors.

TCRdb's table, derived via immunoSEQ multiplex PCR, lists solely in-frame clones and lacks some. In the table there are under 2,000,000 clones, about 95% of which are singletons. Sample: naive CD8+ T cells sorted from blood. The receptor was isolated from a man younger than 35 in good health.

The CDR3 coding sequence is TGTGCCAGCAGTTTCACTGATGTAGGGTATAATTCACCCCTCCACTTT. Translation: CASSFTDVGYNSPLHF. The chain joins TRBV27 to TRBJ1-6, with D uncertain. The CDR3 has 16 amino acids. Germline loops: CDR1 MNHEY, CDR2 SMNVEV (reference sequence). Trimming removed 3 bases from V and 4 bases from J, with 13 bases in between.